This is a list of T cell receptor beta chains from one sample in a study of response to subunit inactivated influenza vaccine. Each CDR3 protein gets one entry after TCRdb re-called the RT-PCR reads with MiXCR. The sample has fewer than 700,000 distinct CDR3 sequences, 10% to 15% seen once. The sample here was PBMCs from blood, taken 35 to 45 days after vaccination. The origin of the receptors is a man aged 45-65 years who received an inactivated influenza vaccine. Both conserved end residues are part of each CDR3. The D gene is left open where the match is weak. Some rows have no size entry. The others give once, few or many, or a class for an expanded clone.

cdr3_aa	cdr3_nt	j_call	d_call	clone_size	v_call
CASGSGWVEGTEAFF	TGTGCCAGCGGCTCCGGTTGGGTGGAGGGTACTGAAGCTTTCTTT	TRBJ1-1	.	.	TRBV7-2
CASRLLAPGLGEQFF	TGTGCCAGCAGACTGTTAGCGCCTGGGTTGGGTGAGCAGTTCTTC	TRBJ2-1	.	few	TRBV6-2/TRBV6-3
CASSFRTGNYNEQFF	TGTGCCAGCAGTTTCAGGACGGGGAACTACAATGAGCAGTTCTTC	TRBJ2-1	.	many	TRBV12-3/TRBV12-4
CASSYSGGVVTQYF	TGTGCCAGCAGCTATAGCGGGGGGGTTGTGACCCAGTACTTC	TRBJ2-5	TRBD2	many	TRBV7-2
CASSLAVGVFSYEQYF	TGCGCCAGCAGCTTGGCCGTAGGGGTGTTTTCCTACGAGCAGTACTTC	TRBJ2-7	.	.	TRBV5-1
CASSHELRDGNEQFF	TGTGCCAGCAGCCACGAACTACGGGACGGCAATGAGCAGTTCTTC	TRBJ2-1	.	few	TRBV3-1
CSALSGTGVSDTQYF	TGCAGTGCTTTGAGCGGGACAGGGGTGTCAGATACGCAGTATTTT	TRBJ2-3	TRBD1	.	TRBV20-1
CASSEESGTSGGNEETQYF	TGTGCCAGCAGTGAAGAATCCGGGACTAGCGGGGGTAACGAAGAGACCCAGTACTTC	TRBJ2-5	TRBD2	few	TRBV6-1
CASSYNRDREYF	TGTGCCAGCAGTTACAACCGGGACCGGGAGTACTTC	TRBJ2-7	.	.	TRBV7-9
CASSLLLDSGELFF	TGCGCCAGCAGTTTGCTACTTGACTCCGGGGAGCTGTTTTTT	TRBJ2-2	.	.	TRBV5-1
CSARDWGKNTEAFF	TGCAGTGCTAGAGATTGGGGGAAGAACACTGAAGCTTTCTTT	TRBJ1-1	.	.	TRBV20-1
CASSPFSGESTDTQYF	TGTGCCAGCAGCCCTTTTTCCGGGGAGAGCACAGATACGCAGTATTTT	TRBJ2-3	.	few	TRBV5-5
CASSYSAASNTEAFF	TGTGCCAGCAGTTACTCGGCAGCTTCGAACACTGAAGCTTTCTTT	TRBJ1-1	.	.	TRBV6-5
CASAPPQGSKNIQYF	TGTGCCAGCGCCCCCCCGCAGGGAAGCAAAAACATTCAGTACTTC	TRBJ2-4	.	few	TRBV18
CASSHGAGGTDTQYF	TGTGCCAGCAGCCACGGAGCGGGGGGCACAGATACGCAGTATTTT	TRBJ2-3	TRBD2	.	TRBV6-1
CSAREANRGANSPLHF	TGCAGTGCTAGAGAAGCTAACAGGGGCGCTAATTCACCCCTCCACTTT	TRBJ1-6	TRBD1	many	TRBV20-1
CASSRDGKNIQYF	TGTGCCAGCAGCCGGGACGGAAAAAACATTCAGTACTTC	TRBJ2-4	.	.	TRBV9
CASSYLPGAGAYNEQFF	TGTGCCAGCAGTTACCTGCCCGGGGCGGGGGCCTACAATGAGCAGTTCTTC	TRBJ2-1	TRBD2	.	TRBV6-2/TRBV6-3
CASSSGVAGEQYF	TGTGCCAGCAGCTCCGGGGTCGCGGGAGAGCAGTACTTC	TRBJ2-7	.	few	TRBV27
CASSRGVQTYNEQFF	TGCGCCAGCAGCCGGGGCGTACAGACCTACAATGAGCAGTTCTTC	TRBJ2-1	.	.	TRBV4-3
CASSPTYAPEAFF	TGTGCCAGCAGCCCGACTTACGCGCCTGAAGCTTTCTTT	TRBJ1-1	.	.	TRBV7-9
CSAGTGAYEQYF	TGCAGTGCCGGGACAGGGGCCTACGAGCAGTACTTC	TRBJ2-7	TRBD1	many	TRBV29-1
CASRIHWDSGELFF	TGCGCCAGCAGGATACACTGGGATTCCGGGGAGCTGTTTTTT	TRBJ2-2	.	few	TRBV10-1
CASSVMGDVGTDTQYF	TGCGCCAGCAGCGTGATGGGGGACGTGGGCACAGATACGCAGTATTTT	TRBJ2-3	.	few	TRBV5-1
CASSKVYPSSYNEQFF	TGTGCCAGCAGCAAAGTTTACCCCAGCTCCTACAATGAGCAGTTCTTC	TRBJ2-1	.	.	TRBV21-1
CSARGQGRVRTGELFF	TGCAGTGCCCGGGGACAGGGCCGGGTGCGTACCGGGGAGCTGTTTTTT	TRBJ2-2	TRBD1	.	TRBV20-1